Below, 5 T cell receptor beta chains from the same sample are listed, as sequenced in a study of vaccination and CD4 T cells after COVID-19. Cultured CD4+ T cell DNA underwent sequencing with the Oncomine TCR Beta short-read assay. TCRdb analysed the PCR reads with MiXCR anew, one entry per CDR3 protein. The sample shows roughly 18,000 distinct CDR3 sequences, 35% to 50% of them seen only once. The treatment denotes: roughly 11-day PBMC culture with coronavirus spike peptide pools or control peptides (ViraFEST assay). What these receptors recognize is not known. The material was CD4+ T cells from blood, cultured in vitro, obtained after SARS-CoV-2 vaccination. These receptor sequences come from a human donor who had recovered from COVID-19.

V gene TRBV15 combines with J gene TRBJ1-4; D ambiguous. From germline, CDR1 is LNHNV and CDR2 YYDKDF (reference sequence). The V end lost 2 bases, the J end lost 0 bases, and 16 bases lay between the germline ends. The CDR3 loop spans 18 amino acids. The CDR3 loop reads CATSRLRGVLATNEKLFF. The CDR3, as DNA: TGTGCCACCAGCAGACTACGCGGGGTCCTCGCAACTAATGAAAAACTGTTTTTT.

The chain recombines TRBV7-2 with TRBJ1-5; D is perhaps TRBD1 (5 bases). Trimming stripped 5 bases from V and 0 bases from J, with 14 bases between. The CDR3 length is 16 residues. Germline V gene lookup returns CDR1 SGHTA and CDR2 FQGNSA. The CDR3 here is CASSLQASFSNQPQHF. Here the CDR3 DNA reads TGTGCCAGCAGCCTACAGGCATCCTTTAGCAATCAGCCCCAGCATTTT.

The rearrangement uses TRBV19 and TRBJ1-2; weak D call: TRBD1 (6 bases). The V gene lost 3 bases and the J gene lost 9 bases, with 14 bases spanning the gap. Germline V gene sequence: CDR1 LNHDA, CDR2 SQIVND (reference sequence). CDR3 length: 13 residues. The CDR3 sequence is CASSILGQASYTF. The CDR3 DNA reads as TGTGCCAGTAGTATCCTGGGACAAGCCAGCTACACCTTC. The entire variable domain, with the rest obtained from reference TRBV19 and TRBJ1-2, is as follows: DGGITQSPKYLFRKEGQNVTLSCEQNLNHDAMYWYRQDPGQGLRLIYYSQIVNDFQKGDIAEGYSVSREKKESFPLTVTSAQKNPTAFYLCASSILGQASYTFGSGTRLTVV.

This clonotype was counted between two and nine times. The chain combines TRBV7-8 with TRBJ2-3; D is unclear. The CDR3 is 11 residues long. The germline CDR1 and CDR2 sequences are SGHVS and FQNEAQ. V dropped 7 bases and J dropped 10 bases, with 12 bases sitting between them. This CDR3 reads CASTFEVAQYF. The CDR3 nucleotides are TGTGCCAGCACTTTCGAAGTCGCGCAGTATTTT.

The V and J genes are TRBV6-5 and TRBJ1-5; no clear D gene. This CDR3 comprises 14 residues. V was cut by 2 bases and J by 5 bases, with 10 bases left in between. CDR1 and CDR2 (germline): MNHEY, SVGAGI. CDR3 sequence: CASSYTVTDQPQHF. The CDR3 coding sequence is TGTGCCAGCAGTTACACAGTAACCGATCAGCCCCAGCATTTT.